Following are 24 T cell receptor beta chains from one sample sequenced in a study of T cells in tumors after PD-1 blockade. Regarding time point: second of two post-therapy site-matched biopsies roughly 2 months apart. The data were produced by immunoSEQ multiplex PCR, yet TCRdb's version contains in-frame clones alone and is incomplete. The sample lists about 8,200 clones, roughly 60% seen once, with roughly 12% in the top ten. The specimen was tumor tissue, collected after anti-PD-1 treatment. The origin of the receptors is a human donor with basal cell carcinoma.

V gene TRBV19 combines with J gene TRBJ2-7, with 9 bases lining up with TRBD1. The CDR3 runs 14 residues. J was trimmed by 4 bases and V by 3 bases; bases with no gene match: 4. Germline V gives CDR1 LNHDA, CDR2 SQIVND (reference sequence). The CDR3 region has the DNA TGTGCCAGTAGTATGGCGGGACAGGGTTACGAGCAGTACTTC. As protein: CASSMAGQGYEQYF.

In its sample, this clone was seen a few times. V and J are TRBV6-6 and TRBJ2-1; D gene unclear. V was pared by 8 bases and J by 4 bases, with 15 bases between. The germline gives CDR1 MNHNY, CDR2 SVGAGI (reference sequence). This CDR3 comprises 14 residues. CDR3 coding DNA: TGTGCCAGCTCCCCGCAGGCGACTTACAATGAGCAGTTCTTC. Its protein product is CASSPQATYNEQFF.

The J gene is TRBJ1-1, the V gene TRBV13, with D unresolved. The CDR3 has 12 amino acids. CDR1 is PRHDT, CDR2 FYEKMQ, per germline (reference sequence). Trimming stripped 4 bases from V and 3 bases from J, with 6 bases between. The CDR3: CASSSRDTEAFF. The CDR3 nucleotides are TGTGCCAGCAGCTCCCGGGACACTGAAGCTTTCTTT. The full variable domain, with the rest looked up from reference TRBV13 and TRBJ1-1, is AAGVIQSPRHLIKEKRETATLKCYPIPRHDTVYWYQQGPGQDPQFLISFYEKMQSDKGSIPDRFSAQQFSDYHSELNMSSLELGDSALYFCASSSRDTEAFFGQGTRLTVV.

This chain connects TRBV3-1 (or the pseudogene TRBV3-2) to TRBJ2-5; no definite D call. Trimming left V 0 bases short and J 4 bases short, with 9 bases between. Germline CDR1 LGHDT, CDR2 YNNKEL (reference sequence). This CDR3 contains 14 residues. The CDR3 nucleotides read TGTGCCAGCAGCCAAGATAGAACACGAGAGACCCAGTACTTC. Protein product: CASSQDRTRETQYF.

This chain connects TRBV10-3 to TRBJ2-5; TRBD1 matches 8 bases. V lost 2 bases to trimming and J lost 1 base; unmatched junction nucleotides: 0. The germline V gene has CDR1 ENHRY and CDR2 SYGVKD. This CDR3 has 14 residues. CDR3 coding DNA: TGTGCCATCAGTGAGGGACAGGGCCAAGAGACCCAGTACTTC. Protein product: CAISEGQGQETQYF.

This clone appeared once. The rearrangement uses TRBV4-1 and TRBJ2-3; the D gene is possibly TRBD2 (6 bases). V was cut by 0 bases and J by 1 base, with 11 bases left in between. CDR1 is MGHRA and CDR2 is YSYEKL in the germline V gene. The CDR3 length is 16 residues. The CDR3 sequence is CASSQESRRGTDTQYF. The CDR3 nucleotides are TGCGCCAGCAGCCAAGAAAGTAGGAGGGGCACAGATACGCAGTATTTT.

The chain has TRBV28 and TRBJ1-2, with 9 bases aligning to TRBD1. The CDR3 is 15 residues long. Trimming took 5 bases from V and 4 from J; bases not matched to a gene: 8. Germline values: CDR1 MDHEN, CDR2 SYDVKM. CDR3 region: CASSPPGTGSYGYTF. Written as DNA, the CDR3 is TGTGCCAGCAGTCCCCCCGGGACAGGGAGCTATGGCTACACCTTC.

The J gene is TRBJ1-5, the V gene TRBV6-5; D is possibly TRBD1 (6 bases). The germline V gene has CDR1 MNHEY and CDR2 SVGAGI. V lost 2 bases and J 4 bases, leaving 9 bases between the germline ends. The CDR3 sequence is 14 residues long. The CDR3 sequence: CASSYGQGNQPQHF. The CDR3 DNA reads TGTGCCAGCAGTTACGGGCAGGGGAATCAGCCCCAGCATTTT.

This clone was counted only a few times. This chain links TRBV7-9 with TRBJ1-2; D may be TRBD1 (5 bases). The germline CDR1 and CDR2 sequences are SEHNR and FQNEAQ (reference sequence). The CDR3 has 15 amino acids. The V end was cut by 4 bases, the J end by 4 bases, with 16 bases between. The CDR3 reads CASSSGSSLPYGYTF. CDR3 in DNA: TGTGCCAGCAGCTCAGGGTCATCTCTCCCCTATGGCTACACCTTC.

The genes are TRBV19 and TRBJ1-1; D may be TRBD1 (5 bases). From germline, CDR1 is LNHDA and CDR2 SQIVND (reference sequence). This CDR3 contains 15 residues. V shed 3 bases and J shed 4 bases, with 15 bases lying between them. CDR3 sequence (DNA): TGTGCCAGTAGTATTTTTTTAGGGGTAGGCACTGAAGCTTTCTTT. This encodes CASSIFLGVGTEAFF. Together with reference TRBV19 and TRBJ1-1, the CDR3 gives the full variable domain: DGGITQSPKYLFRKEGQNVTLSCEQNLNHDAMYWYRQDPGQGLRLIYYSQIVNDFQKGDIAEGYSVSREKKESFPLTVTSAQKNPTAFYLCASSIFLGVGTEAFFGQGTRLTVV.

The chain links TRBV7-8 to TRBJ2-2; 7 bases agree with TRBD1. The CDR3 is 15 amino acids. After removal of 5 bases from V and 4 bases from J, the junction contained 7 bases not matched to a gene. The V gene's germline CDR1 is SGHVS and CDR2 FQNEAQ. The CDR3 sequence is CASSRDRAPTGELFF. CDR3 nucleotide sequence: TGTGCCAGCAGCCGAGACAGGGCCCCCACCGGGGAGCTGTTTTTT.

V and J are TRBV29-1 and TRBJ2-2; tentative D call: TRBD1 (5 bases). There are 12 residues in the CDR3. In germline, CDR1 is SQVTM, CDR2 ANQGSEA. Trimming took 7 bases from V and 2 from J, leaving 8 bases between them. The CDR3: CSGGHNTGELFF. The CDR3 coding sequence is TGCAGCGGCGGACACAACACCGGGGAGCTGTTTTTT.

The V and J genes are TRBV21-1 and TRBJ2-7. TRBV21-1 is a pseudogene. CDR3 length equals 14 residues. CDR3 amino acids: CASSKWNMTHEQYF. The DNA of the CDR3 is TGTGCCAGCAGCAAATGGAACATGACCCACGAGCAGTACTTC.

This CDR3 is CASSLDSREQYF. As DNA, the CDR3 is TGCGCCAGCAGCCTGGACAGTCGGGAGCAGTACTTC. The genes are TRBV5-1 and TRBJ2-7; a weak D match, TRBD1 (6 bases). The V gene's germline CDR1 is SGHRS and CDR2 YFSETQ. CDR3 length: 12 amino acids. Trimming pared 4 bases from V and 7 bases from J, leaving 12 bases between.

Only a few counts were recorded for this clone. This chain joins TRBV27 and TRBJ1-6; 7 bases map to TRBD1. The CDR3 is made up of 15 amino acids. The ends lost 5 bases at V and 3 bases at J; junction bases unmatched: 4. The V gene's germline CDR1 is MNHEY and CDR2 SMNVEV (reference sequence). CDR3 coding DNA: TGTGCCAGCAGTCCGGGACAGATCTATAATTCACCCCTCCACTTT. This encodes CASSPGQIYNSPLHF.

V is TRBV23-1 and J is TRBJ1-5; possible D gene TRBD1, 5 bases. Being an ORF, TRBV23-1 has a function that is uncertain. CDR3 length: 15 amino acids. The V end lost 6 bases, the J end lost 7 bases, and 19 bases lay between the germline ends. The CDR3 protein is CASSLSRGVGQPQHF. Here the CDR3 DNA reads TGCGCCAGCAGCCTCTCCCGGGGGGTTGGGCAGCCCCAGCATTTT.

V is TRBV28 and J is TRBJ1-2; D is possibly TRBD1 (5 bases). Germline V CDR1 and CDR2: MDHEN, SYDVKM. V was clipped by 8 bases and J by 7 bases, with 20 bases between them. CDR3 size: 14 residues. CDR3 amino acids: CASGGPGRRGGYTF. CDR3 nucleotides: TGTGCCAGCGGGGGTCCCGGGAGGAGGGGTGGCTACACCTTC.

V usage is TRBV7-9 and J usage is TRBJ2-7, with 8 bases matching TRBD2. Trimming at V came to 5 bases and at J to 6 bases, leaving 12 bases not matched to a gene. Germline V lookup: CDR1 SEHNR, CDR2 FQNEAQ (reference sequence). There are 15 residues in the CDR3. The CDR3 DNA follows: TGTGCCAGCAGCCAAAGTAGCGGGGTCTCCCTCGAGCAGTACTTC. Translation gives CASSQSSGVSLEQYF.

This clone is labeled medium-sized. This rearrangement joins TRBV4-1 to TRBJ1-4; perhaps TRBD1 as D (5 bases). Trimming took off 5 bases at V and 5 bases at J, with 9 bases between the two ends. This CDR3 is built from 13 residues. CDR1 is MGHRA, CDR2 YSYEKL, per germline. CDR3 region: CASSAGKNEKLFF. In DNA form, the CDR3 reads TGCGCCAGCAGCGCAGGGAAGAATGAAAAACTGTTTTTT.

This clone showed up just a few times. The V gene is TRBV5-4, the J gene TRBJ2-7; TRBD1 aligns across 9 bases. Per the germline V gene, CDR1 is SGHNT and CDR2 is YYREEE (reference sequence). Trimming cost V 0 bases and J 4 bases; bases outside gene matches: 2. The CDR3 extends over 14 amino acids. The CDR3 DNA reads TGTGCCAGCAGCTTGGTGGGACAGGGATACGAGCAGTACTTC. It encodes CASSLVGQGYEQYF.

The chain uses TRBV5-8 and TRBJ2-1; 8 bases align to TRBD2. The germline gives CDR1 SGHTS, CDR2 YDEGEE. This CDR3 spans 16 amino acids. Germline trimming cut 7 bases from V and 3 bases from J; bases unmatched to any gene: 12. CDR3 region: CASPGRGTRGYNEQFF. CDR3 in DNA: TGTGCCAGCCCCGGGAGGGGGACTAGGGGCTACAATGAGCAGTTCTTC. The full variable domain, its missing parts supplied by reference TRBV5-8 and TRBJ2-1, is EAGVTQSPTHLIKTRGQQATLRCSPISGHTSVYWYQQALGLGLQFLLWYDEGEERNRGNFPPRFSGRQFPNYSSELNVNALELEDSALYLCASPGRGTRGYNEQFFGPGTRLTVL.

Only a few counts were recorded for this clone. The V and J genes are TRBV3-1 (or the pseudogene TRBV3-2) and TRBJ2-7; perhaps TRBD1 as D (5 bases). Looked up from germline, CDR1 is LGHDT and CDR2 is YNNKEL (reference sequence). V was pared by 3 bases and J by 1 base, with 10 bases between. This CDR3 spans 14 amino acids. For the CDR3, the DNA is TGTGCCAGCAGCCATCGACAGTTTTCCTACGAGCAGTACTTC. It is translated as CASSHRQFSYEQYF.

The chain combines TRBV10-3 with TRBJ2-2; 11 positions agree with TRBD1. Losses at the gene ends were 6 bases for V and 6 bases for J; bases not matched to a gene: 6. This CDR3 contains 15 residues. Germline values: CDR1 ENHRY, CDR2 SYGVKD. This CDR3 reads CAISGQGADAGELFF. In DNA form, the CDR3 reads TGTGCCATCAGCGGACAGGGGGCGGACGCCGGGGAGCTGTTTTTT.

V is TRBV30 and J is TRBJ1-6, with D uncertain. This CDR3 region has 17 residues. V was pared by 1 base and J by 7 bases, with 20 bases between. Germline V gene sequence: CDR1 GTSNPN, CDR2 SVGIG (reference sequence). CDR3 in amino acids: CAWSENPRPGVNSPLHF. CDR3 DNA sequence: TGTGCCTGGAGTGAAAACCCCAGGCCGGGTGTGAATTCACCCCTCCACTTT. Variable domain in full (rest from reference TRBV30 and TRBJ1-6): SQTIHQWPATLVQPVGSPLSLECTVEGTSNPNLYWYRQAAGRGLQLLFYSVGIGQISSEVPQNLSASRPQDRQFILSSKKLLLSDSGFYLCAWSENPRPGVNSPLHFGNGTRLTVT.